Below are 24 T cell receptor beta chains sequenced from a single sample in a study of T cell responses to AZD1222 COVID-19 vaccine. TCRdb's table, derived via immunoSEQ multiplex PCR, lists solely in-frame clones and lacks some. Seen here are some 160,000 clones, approximately 90% observed once, and the top ten hold 1.9%. Sequenced here: peripheral blood, sampled 28 days after the second AZD1222 dose. These receptors all stem from an adult who received the AZD1222 COVID-19 vaccine.

The rearrangement uses TRBV2 and TRBJ1-1, with 11 nucleotides matching TRBD1. The CDR3 loop spans 14 amino acids. Losses at the gene ends were 7 bases for V and 3 bases for J; bases not matched to a gene: 4. Germline V gene sequence: CDR1 SNHLY, CDR2 FYNNEI. The CDR3 here is CASKDRGRDTEAFF. The CDR3 bases are TGTGCCAGCAAGGACAGGGGGCGGGACACTGAAGCTTTCTTT.

The chain recombines TRBV18 with TRBJ2-7, with 7 bases fitting TRBD2. Germline V CDR1 and CDR2: KGHSH, LQKENI. The CDR3 is made up of 16 amino acids. V was pared by 1 base and J by 2 bases, with 8 bases of the junction left unmatched. The CDR3 bases are TGTGCCAGCTCACCACTAGGAGCGGGGACTACCTACGAGCAGTACTTC. Its translation: CASSPLGAGTTYEQYF.

The chain links TRBV11-1 to TRBJ1-2, with D uncertain. Trimming pared 5 bases from V and 4 bases from J, leaving 17 bases between. The V gene's germline CDR1 is SGHAT and CDR2 FQDESV (reference sequence). The CDR3 covers 15 residues. This CDR3 is CASSTLRTDPYGYTF. The CDR3 bases are TGTGCCAGCAGCACCCTTAGGACCGACCCCTATGGCTACACCTTC.

V usage is TRBV6-2 or TRBV6-3 and J usage is TRBJ2-5; no firm D call. Trimming removed 4 bases from V and 2 bases from J, with 14 bases in between. The V gene's germline CDR1 is MNHEY and CDR2 SVGEGT. CDR3 length equals 15 residues. The CDR3 nucleotides are TGTGCCAGCAGTTCCCAGCTCGGGCGGCAAGAGACCCAGTACTTC. Amino acids: CASSSQLGRQETQYF.

The V and J genes are TRBV5-1 and TRBJ1-1; D uncertain. The germline gives CDR1 SGHRS, CDR2 YFSETQ. The CDR3 loop spans 16 amino acids. Trimming took 0 bases from V and 0 from J, leaving 12 bases between them. The CDR3: CASSLGPGSMNTEAFF. The CDR3 nucleotides are TGCGCCAGCAGCTTGGGTCCGGGATCGATGAACACTGAAGCTTTCTTT.

The chain couples TRBV28 to TRBJ2-1; TRBD2 agrees at 10 bases. The germline CDR1 and CDR2 sequences are MDHEN and SYDVKM. The CDR3 consists of 17 residues. Trimming took 3 bases from V and 6 from J; bases not matched to a gene: 11. The CDR3 DNA follows: TGTGCCAGCAGTTTGTCAGCCGCTAGCGGGAGCCCCAATGAGCAGTTCTTC. The encoded protein is CASSLSAASGSPNEQFF.

V gene TRBV7-9 combines with J gene TRBJ1-2; weak D call: TRBD1 (6 bases). The germline CDR1 and CDR2 sequences are SEHNR and FQNEAQ (reference sequence). Trimming shortened V by 4 bases and J by 5 bases, and 17 bases separated the two germline ends. The CDR3 has 15 residues. DNA for the CDR3: TGTGCCAGCAGCTCCGGACAGATTGTAGAGTATGGCTACACCTTC. As protein: CASSSGQIVEYGYTF. The full variable domain, in which reference TRBV7-9 and TRBJ1-2 provide the parts outside the CDR3, is DTGVSQNPRHKITKRGQNVTFRCDPISEHNRLYWYRQTLGQGPEFLTYFQNEAQLEKSRLLSDRFSAERPKGSFSTLEIQRTEQGDSAMYLCASSSGQIVEYGYTFGSGTRLTVV.

This clone was seen a single time. The V call is TRBV19, the J call TRBJ2-3; TRBD2 aligns across 8 bases. CDR3 size: 18 residues. Unmatched junction bases numbered 11, after V lost 3 bases and J lost 0 bases. Germline V gene sequence: CDR1 LNHDA, CDR2 SQIVND (reference sequence). CDR3: CASSMRAGGYSSTDTQYF. The DNA of the CDR3 is TGTGCCAGTAGTATGAGGGCGGGAGGTTACTCTAGCACAGATACGCAGTATTTT.

The chain employs TRBV27 and TRBJ1-5; 10 nucleotides align to TRBD1. V shed 0 bases, J shed 14 bases, and the junction held 13 bases outside the gene matches. Germline-derived CDR1 and CDR2 are MNHEY and SMNVEV (reference sequence). This CDR3 contains 16 residues. CDR3 region: CASSLSAGTGAREEHF. The CDR3 bases are TGTGCCAGCAGTTTATCAGCCGGGACAGGGGCCCGGGAGGAGCATTTT.

This sequence joins TRBV6-4 and TRBJ2-1, with 14 bases lining up with TRBD2. Per the germline V gene, CDR1 is MRHNA and CDR2 is SNTAGT. The ends lost 6 bases at V and 7 bases at J; junction bases unmatched: 8. CDR3 length equals 16 residues. Written as DNA, the CDR3 is TGTGCCAGCAGCATCGGGACTAGCGGGGGAATGAATGAGCAGTTCTTC. Translated, it gives CASSIGTSGGMNEQFF.

The chain joins TRBV20-1 to TRBJ1-1; D is perhaps TRBD1 (6 bases). Germline CDR1 and CDR2: DFQATT and SNEGSKA (reference sequence). V was cut by 5 bases and J by 6 bases, with 10 bases left in between. The CDR3 is 11 residues long. CDR3 loop: CSAEEGAEAFF. CDR3 bases: TGCAGTGCTGAGGAGGGGGCTGAAGCTTTCTTT.

A few counts support this clone. The chain carries TRBV6-4 and TRBJ2-3; TRBD1 matches at 7 bases. The CDR3 consists of 14 residues. The germline gives CDR1 MRHNA, CDR2 SNTAGT. The V and J ends lost 2 bases and 1 base, in that order; junction bases with no gene match: 0. The CDR3 DNA is TGTGCCAGCAGTGACGGACAGGGCACAGATACGCAGTATTTT. This codes for CASSDGQGTDTQYF.

To note about this clone: Other DNA sequences from this sample encode an identical CDR3 as well. The V gene is TRBV18, the J gene TRBJ1-2; 8 nucleotides match TRBD1. The CDR3 is 13 residues long. Losses at the gene ends were 3 bases for V and 6 bases for J; bases not matched to a gene: 3. The germline V gene has CDR1 KGHSH and CDR2 LQKENI. CDR3 sequence reads: CASSPGQGDGYTF. Written as DNA, the CDR3 is TGTGCCAGCTCACCTGGACAGGGTGATGGCTACACCTTC.

This clone was detected once. The chain employs TRBV5-1 and TRBJ1-3, with 7 bases matching TRBD1. Per germline, CDR1 SGHRS and CDR2 YFSETQ. V dropped 3 bases and J dropped 1; count of bases not matched to a gene: 7. The CDR3 spans 16 residues. CDR3 in amino acids: CASSYRGPISGNTIYF. The CDR3 nucleotides are TGCGCCAGCAGCTACAGGGGCCCCATTTCTGGAAACACCATATATTTT.

This chain joins TRBV29-1 and TRBJ2-7, with D maybe TRBD1 (6 bases). Germline CDR1 is SQVTM and CDR2 is ANQGSEA. V gave up 0 bases and J gave up 3 bases, with 9 bases separating them. CDR3 size: 13 residues. The CDR3 protein is CSVEETQGYEQYF. The CDR3 bases are TGCAGCGTTGAAGAAACACAGGGCTACGAGCAGTACTTC.

This clone is a singleton in its sample. The rearrangement uses TRBV5-8 and TRBJ1-1; 7 bases are shared with TRBD1. Losses at the gene ends were 7 bases for V and 1 base for J; bases not matched to a gene: 7. Germline V CDR1 and CDR2: SGHTS, YDEGEE. The length of the CDR3 is 14 residues. CDR3 nucleotides: TGTGCCAGCCGACGGCAGGGGGGGAACACTGAAGCTTTCTTT. This codes for CASRRQGGNTEAFF.

A few counts support this clone. The rearrangement joins TRBV5-1 to TRBJ2-7; no clear D. The germline V and J ends were trimmed by 1 base and 4 bases, with 6 bases remaining between them. This CDR3 spans 12 amino acids. The germline CDR1 and CDR2 sequences are SGHRS and YFSETQ. The chain's CDR3 is CASSLSDYEQYF. DNA for the CDR3: TGCGCCAGCAGCTTGAGCGATTACGAGCAGTACTTC.

This clone appeared a few times. The chain combines TRBV6-5 with TRBJ1-2, with D possibly TRBD1 on 6 matching bases. V lost 5 bases, J lost 9 bases, and 19 bases lay in between. Germline V gene sequence: CDR1 MNHEY, CDR2 SVGAGI. This CDR3 is 14 amino acids long. This CDR3 reads CASSPQGFTRSYTF. The CDR3 DNA follows: TGTGCCAGCAGTCCTCAGGGGTTTACGAGGAGCTACACCTTC.

The J gene is TRBJ2-7, the V gene TRBV6-1, with 7 bases aligning to TRBD2. The CDR3 is 15 amino acids. V was pared by 2 bases and J by 3 bases, with 7 bases of the junction left unmatched. In germline, CDR1 is MNHNS, CDR2 SASEGT. In DNA, the CDR3 is TGTGCCAGCAGTGAAAGGTCACTAGCGAACTACGAGCAGTACTTC. It is translated as CASSERSLANYEQYF.

The rearrangement joins TRBV9 to TRBJ2-3; no firm D call. The CDR3 extends over 15 amino acids. Trimming shortened V by 2 bases and J by 2 bases, and 12 bases separated the two germline ends. The germline V gene has CDR1 SGDLS and CDR2 YYNGEE. CDR3 coding DNA: TGTGCCAGCAGCGTTTACGCCGCGATCACAGATACGCAGTATTTT. This translates into CASSVYAAITDTQYF.

This clone was counted a few times. CDR3 loop: CASSQDFRHSPLHF. The CDR3 DNA reads TGTGCCAGCAGCCAAGATTTCAGACATTCACCCCTCCACTTT. The V and J genes are TRBV4-2 and TRBJ1-6; D is ambiguous. CDR1 and CDR2 (germline): LGHNA, YNFKEQ. The V and J ends lost 0 bases and 8 bases respectively, with 8 bases between them. The CDR3 consists of 14 residues.

The chain carries TRBV5-5 and TRBJ2-7; 10 positions match TRBD2. This CDR3 is built from 16 residues. Germline assignment: CDR1 SGHKS and CDR2 YYEKEE (reference sequence). V dropped 4 bases and J dropped 3; count of bases not matched to a gene: 10. The CDR3 coding sequence is TGTGCCAGCAGCCCTTCATTGGGACTAGCGAACTACGAGCAGTACTTC. This sequence encodes CASSPSLGLANYEQYF.

This chain uses TRBV7-9 with TRBJ2-2, with no clear D. CDR3 length: 11 residues. Trimming removed 5 bases at V and 6 bases at J, with 4 bases between. Germline V lookup: CDR1 SEHNR, CDR2 FQNEAQ (reference sequence). CDR3 in amino acids: CASSPSGELFF. The CDR3 DNA follows: TGTGCCAGCAGCCCCTCCGGGGAGCTGTTTTTT. The entire variable domain, with the rest obtained from reference TRBV7-9 and TRBJ2-2, is as follows: DTGVSQNPRHKITKRGQNVTFRCDPISEHNRLYWYRQTLGQGPEFLTYFQNEAQLEKSRLLSDRFSAERPKGSFSTLEIQRTEQGDSAMYLCASSPSGELFFGEGSRLTVL.

The J gene is TRBJ1-1, the V gene TRBV18; D gene uncertain. The CDR3 extends over 15 amino acids. Germline V lookup: CDR1 KGHSH, CDR2 LQKENI. The germline V and J ends were trimmed by 0 bases and 2 bases, with 10 bases remaining between them. In DNA, the CDR3 is TGTGCCAGCTCACCACCTCTGGTTAGTAACACTGAAGCTTTCTTT. This codes for CASSPPLVSNTEAFF.